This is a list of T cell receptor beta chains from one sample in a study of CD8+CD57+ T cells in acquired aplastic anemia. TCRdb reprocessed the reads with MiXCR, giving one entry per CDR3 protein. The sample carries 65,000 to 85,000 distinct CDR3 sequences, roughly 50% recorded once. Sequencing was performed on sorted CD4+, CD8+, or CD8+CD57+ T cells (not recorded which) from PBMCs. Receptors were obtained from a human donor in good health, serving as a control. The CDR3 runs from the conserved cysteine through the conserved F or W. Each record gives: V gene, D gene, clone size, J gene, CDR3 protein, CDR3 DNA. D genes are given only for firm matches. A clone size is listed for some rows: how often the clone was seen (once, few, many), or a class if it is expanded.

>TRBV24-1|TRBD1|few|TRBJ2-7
CATSDSGQAIDEEQYF
TGTGCCACCAGTGATTCGGGACAGGCAATCGATGAGGAGCAGTACTTC
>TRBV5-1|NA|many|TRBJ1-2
CASSLDGRGVWYGYTF
TGCGCCAGCAGCTTGGATGGCAGGGGAGTATGGTATGGCTACACCTTC
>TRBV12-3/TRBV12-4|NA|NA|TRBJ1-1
CASRGGGAEAFF
TGTGCCAGCAGGGGGGGGGGGGCTGAAGCTTTCTTT
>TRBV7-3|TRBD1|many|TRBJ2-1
CASSLRDSPYNEQFF
TGTGCCAGCAGCTTAAGGGACAGCCCCTACAATGAGCAGTTCTTC
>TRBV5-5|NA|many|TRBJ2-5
CASSLWGNQETQYF
TGTGCCAGCAGCTTGTGGGGAAACCAAGAGACCCAGTACTTC
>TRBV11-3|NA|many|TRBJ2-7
CASSYAKVEGAGEYEQYF
TGTGCCAGCAGCTACGCGAAGGTTGAGGGGGCGGGGGAGTACGAGCAGTACTTC
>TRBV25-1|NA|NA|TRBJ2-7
CASRSPPGHLYEQYF
TGTGCCAGTAGATCCCCCCCGGGACACCTTTACGAGCAGTACTTC
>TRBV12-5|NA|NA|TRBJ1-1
CASGLGQLEAFF
TGTGCTAGTGGTTTAGGGCAGCTTGAAGCTTTCTTT
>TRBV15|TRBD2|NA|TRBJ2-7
CATSRGGGTYEQYF
TGTGCCACCAGCAGGGGGGGAGGGACTTACGAGCAGTACTTC
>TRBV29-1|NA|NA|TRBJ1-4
CSVAGGANEKLFF
TGCAGCGTTGCCGGGGGGGCCAATGAAAAACTGTTTTTT
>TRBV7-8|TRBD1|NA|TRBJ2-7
CASSHRQGGYYEQYF
TGTGCCAGCAGCCACCGACAGGGTGGGTACTACGAGCAGTACTTC
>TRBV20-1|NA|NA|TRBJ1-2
CSASLGANYGYTF
TGCAGTGCTAGTCTAGGGGCTAACTATGGCTACACCTTC
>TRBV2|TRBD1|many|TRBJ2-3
CASMGTGLDTDTQYF
TGTGCCAGCATGGGGACAGGGCTGGACACAGATACGCAGTATTTT
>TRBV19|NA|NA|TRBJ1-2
CASNKQNYGYTF
TGTGCCAGTAACAAACAGAACTATGGCTACACCTTC
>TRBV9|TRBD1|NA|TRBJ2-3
CASSLGTDDTDTQYF
TGTGCCAGCAGTCTCGGGACAGATGACACAGATACGCAGTATTTT
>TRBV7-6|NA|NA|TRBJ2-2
CASSLGPTNTGELFF
TGTGCCAGCAGCTTAGGACCTACGAACACCGGGGAGCTGTTTTTT
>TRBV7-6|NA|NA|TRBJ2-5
CASRPILAKGGETQYF
TGTGCCAGCAGACCCATCCTAGCGAAAGGGGGGGAGACCCAGTACTTC
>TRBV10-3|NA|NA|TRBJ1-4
CAISEPMRGAGEKLFF
TGTGCCATCAGTGAGCCGATGCGGGGGGCTGGTGAAAAACTGTTTTTT
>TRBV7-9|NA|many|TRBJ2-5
CASSLLLARETQYF
TGTGCCAGCAGCTTACTACTAGCTAGGGAGACCCAGTACTTC
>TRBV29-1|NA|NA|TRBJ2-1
CSVIAYNEQFF
TGCAGCGTTATCGCCTACAATGAGCAGTTCTTC
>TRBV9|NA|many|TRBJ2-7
CASSPRTGTYEQYF
TGTGCCAGCAGCCCTCGGACGGGAACCTACGAGCAGTACTTC
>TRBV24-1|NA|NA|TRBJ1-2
CATSDQMINRYGYTF
TGTGCCACCAGTGATCAGATGATAAACCGTTATGGCTACACCTTC
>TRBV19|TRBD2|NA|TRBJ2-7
CASSGTSGYEQYF
TGTGCCAGTAGTGGGACTAGCGGCTACGAGCAGTACTTC
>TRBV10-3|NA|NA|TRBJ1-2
CAIMAQAGYTF
TGTGCCATCATGGCTCAGGCTGGCTACACCTTC
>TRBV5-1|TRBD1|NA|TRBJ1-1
CASGLWTGDGTEAFF
TGCGCCAGCGGCCTCTGGACAGGGGATGGCACTGAAGCTTTCTTT
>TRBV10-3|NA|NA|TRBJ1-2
CAISAGHLYGYTF
TGTGCCATCAGTGCGGGACACCTCTATGGCTACACCTTC
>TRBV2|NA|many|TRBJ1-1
CASSGGPGAFF
TGTGCCAGCAGTGGTGGGCCGGGAGCTTTCTTT
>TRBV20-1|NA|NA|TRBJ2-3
CSAAPNSWPGPDTQYF
TGCAGTGCTGCCCCAAATAGCTGGCCAGGCCCAGATACGCAGTATTTT
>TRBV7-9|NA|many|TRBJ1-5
CASSLAGDNQPQHF
TGTGCCAGCAGCTTAGCAGGGGACAATCAGCCCCAGCATTTT
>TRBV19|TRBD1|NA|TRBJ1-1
CASSKVGTGGTNTEAFF
TGTGCCAGTAGTAAAGTGGGGACAGGGGGGACGAACACTGAAGCTTTCTTT
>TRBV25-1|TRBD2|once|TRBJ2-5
CASSSGGDRKTQYF
TGTGCCAGCAGTTCCGGGGGGGACCGAAAGACCCAGTACTTC
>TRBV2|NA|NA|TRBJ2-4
CASSLYGNIQYF
TGTGCCAGCAGCCTCTACGGAAACATTCAGTACTTC
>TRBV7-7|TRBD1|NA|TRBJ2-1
CASSPQTGQSYNEQFF
TGTGCTAGCAGCCCCCAGACAGGGCAATCCTACAATGAGCAGTTCTTC
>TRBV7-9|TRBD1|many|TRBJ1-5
CASSPGTGQNQPQHF
TGTGCCAGCAGCCCGGGGACAGGCCAAAATCAGCCCCAGCATTTT
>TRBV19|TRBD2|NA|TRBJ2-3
CASSIVAGDTQYF
TGTGCCAGTAGTATAGTAGCGGGCGATACGCAGTATTTT
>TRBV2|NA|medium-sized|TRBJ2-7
CASSPRGSNREQYF
TGTGCCAGCAGCCCGAGGGGGAGTAATAGGGAGCAGTACTTC
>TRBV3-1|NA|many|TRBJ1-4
CASSPADNEKLFF
TGTGCCAGCAGCCCCGCCGATAATGAAAAACTGTTTTTT
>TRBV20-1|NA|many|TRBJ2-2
CSARVWGGAGELFF
TGCAGTGCTAGAGTGTGGGGTGGGGCCGGGGAGCTGTTTTTT
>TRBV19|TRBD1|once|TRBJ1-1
CASSTQGASRTEAFF
TGTGCCAGTAGTACACAGGGGGCAAGTCGGACTGAAGCTTTCTTT
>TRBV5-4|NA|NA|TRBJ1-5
CASSWGGASYSNQPQHF
TGTGCCAGCAGCTGGGGGGGCGCCTCTTATAGCAATCAGCCCCAGCACTTT
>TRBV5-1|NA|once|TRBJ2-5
CASSSMTETQYF
TGCGCCAGCAGTTCGATGACAGAGACCCAGTACTTC
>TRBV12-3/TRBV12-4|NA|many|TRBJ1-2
CASNLGGYGYTF
TGTGCCAGCAATTTGGGGGGCTATGGCTACACCTTC
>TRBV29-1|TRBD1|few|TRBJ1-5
CSVSQGNNQPQHF
TGCAGCGTTTCACAGGGGAACAATCAGCCCCAGCATTTT
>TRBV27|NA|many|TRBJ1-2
CASSLSGAHGYTF
TGTGCCAGCAGTTTATCTGGAGCTCATGGCTACACCTTC
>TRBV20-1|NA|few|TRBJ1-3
CSAVIDGNTIYF
TGCAGTGCTGTGATAGATGGAAACACCATATATTTT
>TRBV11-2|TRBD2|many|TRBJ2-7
CASSSDKLTLAGGKYCEQYF
TGTGCCAGCAGCTCTGATAAATTGACTCTAGCGGGAGGCAAATACTGCGAGCAGTACTTC